Listed below are T cell receptor beta chains from one sample, sequenced in a study of cytomegalovirus exposure and HLA in healthy donors. Clones were read by immunoSEQ multiplex PCR, and TCRdb kept only the in-frame ones, dropping some. The repertoire holds approximately 100,000 clones, 78% seen once, with approximately 4% in the top ten. Sequenced material: PBMCs. These receptors all come from a middle-aged woman in good health and CMV-seropositive. The CDR3 runs from the conserved cysteine through the conserved F or W.

v_call: TRBV5-4; j_call: TRBJ2-7; cdr3_aa: CASSLGLAGAYEQYF
v_call: TRBV19; j_call: TRBJ2-5; cdr3_aa: CASSIGSIEGTQYF
v_call: TRBV30; j_call: TRBJ1-5; cdr3_aa: CAWSSGQGGNQPQHF
v_call: TRBV30; j_call: TRBJ2-2; cdr3_aa: CAWRLANTGELFF
v_call: TRBV11-2; j_call: TRBJ2-2; cdr3_aa: CASSPLRETGELFF
v_call: TRBV6-1; j_call: TRBJ2-1; cdr3_aa: CASSALAGGYNEQFF
v_call: TRBV27; j_call: TRBJ2-5; cdr3_aa: CASRTHRGQGQETQYF
v_call: TRBV6-5; j_call: TRBJ2-7; cdr3_aa: CASSYSDRYEQYF
v_call: TRBV9; j_call: TRBJ1-6; cdr3_aa: CASSVSGQAETPLHF
v_call: TRBV5-4; j_call: TRBJ1-1; cdr3_aa: CASSSQTGTDTEAFF
v_call: TRBV2; j_call: TRBJ2-1; cdr3_aa: CASKGLAGGGYNEQFF
v_call: TRBV14; j_call: TRBJ2-1; cdr3_aa: CASTLGLTGNEQFF
v_call: TRBV5-1; j_call: TRBJ1-5; cdr3_aa: CASSLDGTANQPQHF
v_call: TRBV11-2; j_call: TRBJ2-1; cdr3_aa: CASSQSGPYNEQFF
v_call: TRBV6-5; j_call: -; cdr3_aa: CACSSDSGTHEQYF
v_call: TRBV6-1; j_call: TRBJ2-7; cdr3_aa: CASSEREIDEQYF
v_call: TRBV7-9; j_call: TRBJ2-1; cdr3_aa: CASSSHSVEQFF
v_call: TRBV15; j_call: TRBJ1-1; cdr3_aa: CATSLSRNTEAFF
v_call: TRBV5-1; j_call: TRBJ1-5; cdr3_aa: CASSPGQEGQPQHF
v_call: TRBV7-8; j_call: TRBJ1-2; cdr3_aa: CASSLARENYGYTF
v_call: TRBV7-8; j_call: TRBJ2-1; cdr3_aa: CASSSRGQGANEQFF
v_call: TRBV5-1; j_call: TRBJ1-1; cdr3_aa: CASSLVGQGSNTEAFF
v_call: TRBV28; j_call: TRBJ1-5; cdr3_aa: CASSYVHENQPQHF